This TCR beta chain was retrieved from a study of regulatory T cells in long-lasting Graves disease. Time point meaning: newly diagnosed GD, antithyroid drugs for less than 3 months. Scientists built the TCR library using RNA that was extracted from PBMCs. To make TCR beta libraries, researchers used iRepertoire HTBI primers and Arm-PCR of CDR3 regions. TCRdb independently ran MiXCR on the multiplex PCR reads; one entry per CDR3 protein. This sample carries 400,000 to 500,000 distinct CDR3 sequences, approximately 16% of them seen once, and the ten largest clones take about 23%. V was pared by 3 bases and J by 5 bases, with 3 bases of the junction left unmatched. Per germline, CDR1 GTSNPN and CDR2 SVGIG (reference sequence). The CDR3 runs to 14 residues. These same data were also listed under a study on T cells in Graves' hyperthyroidism and ophthalmopathy.

The sample was peripheral blood mononuclear cells (PBMCs), taken at new diagnosis, from a patient treated with antithyroid drugs. V usage is TRBV30 and J usage is TRBJ2-2; the match to TRBD2 covers 10 bases. The receptor was derived from a woman aged 18-29 years with Graves disease. CDR3 protein: CAWRIAGGTGELFF. The CDR3 bases are TGTGCCTGGAGAATAGCGGGAGGAACCGGGGAGCTGTTTTTT.